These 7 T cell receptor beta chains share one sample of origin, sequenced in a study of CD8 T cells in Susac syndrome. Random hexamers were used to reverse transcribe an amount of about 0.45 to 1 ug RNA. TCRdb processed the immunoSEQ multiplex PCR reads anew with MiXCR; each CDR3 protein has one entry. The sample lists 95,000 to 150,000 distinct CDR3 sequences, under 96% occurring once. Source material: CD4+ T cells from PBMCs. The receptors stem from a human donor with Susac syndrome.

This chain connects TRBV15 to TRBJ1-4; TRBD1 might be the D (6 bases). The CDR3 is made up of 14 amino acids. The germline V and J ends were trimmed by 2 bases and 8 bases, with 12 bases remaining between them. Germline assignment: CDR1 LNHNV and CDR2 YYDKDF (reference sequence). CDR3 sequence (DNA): TGTGCCACCAGCAGACGACAGGTGGGAGAAAAACTGTTTTTT. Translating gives CATSRRQVGEKLFF.

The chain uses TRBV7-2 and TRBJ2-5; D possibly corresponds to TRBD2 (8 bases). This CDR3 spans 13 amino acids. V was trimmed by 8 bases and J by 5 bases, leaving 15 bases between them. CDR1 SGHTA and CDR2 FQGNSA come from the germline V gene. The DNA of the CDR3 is TGTGCCAGCCTTAGCGGGACAGTGGAGACCCAGTACTTC. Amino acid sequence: CASLSGTVETQYF.

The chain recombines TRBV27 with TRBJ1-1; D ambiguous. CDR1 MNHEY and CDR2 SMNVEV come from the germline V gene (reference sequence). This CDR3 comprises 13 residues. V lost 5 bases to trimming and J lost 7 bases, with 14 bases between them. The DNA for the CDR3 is TGTGCCAGCAGTCCCTTCGAGGGCCTTGAAGCTTTCTTT. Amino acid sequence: CASSPFEGLEAFF.

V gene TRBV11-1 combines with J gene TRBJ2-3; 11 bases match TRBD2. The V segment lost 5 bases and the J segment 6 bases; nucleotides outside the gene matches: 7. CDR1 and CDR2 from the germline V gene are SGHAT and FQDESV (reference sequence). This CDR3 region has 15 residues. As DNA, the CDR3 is TGTGCCAGCAGCCGGACTAGCGGGTATGCGGATACGCAGTATTTT. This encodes CASSRTSGYADTQYF.

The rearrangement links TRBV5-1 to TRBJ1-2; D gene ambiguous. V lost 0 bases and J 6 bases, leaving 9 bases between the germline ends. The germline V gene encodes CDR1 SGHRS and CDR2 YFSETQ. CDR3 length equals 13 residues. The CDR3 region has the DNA TGCGCCAGCAGCTTGGAAGGGCAGGATGGCTACACCTTC. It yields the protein CASSLEGQDGYTF.

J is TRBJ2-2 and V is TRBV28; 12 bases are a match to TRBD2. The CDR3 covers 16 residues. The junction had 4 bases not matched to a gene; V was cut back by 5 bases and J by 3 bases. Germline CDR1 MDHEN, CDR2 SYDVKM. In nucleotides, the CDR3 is TGTGCCAGCAGTCTGACTAGCGGGAGCTACACCGGGGAGCTGTTTTTT. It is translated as CASSLTSGSYTGELFF.

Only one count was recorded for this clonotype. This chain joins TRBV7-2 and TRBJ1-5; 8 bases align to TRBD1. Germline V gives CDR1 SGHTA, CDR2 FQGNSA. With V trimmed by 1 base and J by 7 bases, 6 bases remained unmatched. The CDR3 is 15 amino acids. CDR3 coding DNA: TGTGCCAGCAGCTTAGGGCAGGGGGCGAGGCAGCCCCAGCATTTT. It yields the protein CASSLGQGARQPQHF.